What follows describes a single T cell receptor (beta chain). Its antigen is as yet unknown. This sample is drawn from a study of T cell responses to AZD1222 COVID-19 vaccine. Findings and caveats of the study: Reports say nearly half of spike-specific TCRs go after unmutated variant regions. Of the AZD1222 recipients, only 6 or 7 were seropositive at baseline. After the peak T cell response, and only then, were repertoires sampled.

Clones were sequenced by immunoSEQ multiplex PCR, and TCRdb holds only the in-frame ones, with some missing. Among about 150,000 clones listed, more than 75% were seen once. Germline CDR1 and CDR2: LNHNV and YYDKDF (reference sequence). This CDR3 has 16 amino acids. Trimming took 5 bases from V and 2 from J; bases not matched to a gene: 9. The sequences come from peripheral blood, collected on day 0 of AZD1222 vaccination. This TCR was sampled from an adult in good health. V and J are TRBV15 and TRBJ1-2; 9 positions agree with TRBD1. This CDR3 is CATSPRRGTGNYGYTF. The CDR3 DNA reads as TGTGCCACCAGCCCTCGAAGGGGGACAGGGAACTATGGCTACACCTTC.